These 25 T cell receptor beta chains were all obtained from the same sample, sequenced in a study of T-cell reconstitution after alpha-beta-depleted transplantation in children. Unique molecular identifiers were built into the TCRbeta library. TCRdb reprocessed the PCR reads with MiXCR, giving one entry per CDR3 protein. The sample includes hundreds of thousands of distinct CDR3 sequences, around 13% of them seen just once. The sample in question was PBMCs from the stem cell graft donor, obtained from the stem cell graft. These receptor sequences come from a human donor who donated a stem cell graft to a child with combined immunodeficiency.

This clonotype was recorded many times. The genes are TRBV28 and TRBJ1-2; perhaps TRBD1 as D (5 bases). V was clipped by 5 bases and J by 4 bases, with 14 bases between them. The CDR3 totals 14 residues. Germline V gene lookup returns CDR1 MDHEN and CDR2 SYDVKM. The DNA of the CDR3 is TGTGCCAGCAGTCCCCGGGGCAGGGCCTATGGCTACACCTTC. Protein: CASSPRGRAYGYTF.

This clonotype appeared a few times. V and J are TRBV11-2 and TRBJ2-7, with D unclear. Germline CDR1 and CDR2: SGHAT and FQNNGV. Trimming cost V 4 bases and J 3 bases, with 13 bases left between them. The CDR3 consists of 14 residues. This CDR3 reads CASSSTRGFYEQYF. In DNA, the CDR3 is TGTGCCAGCAGCTCGACCCGTGGTTTCTACGAGCAGTACTTC.

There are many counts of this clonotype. CDR3 in DNA: TGTGCCAGCAGCCCTGGACATAGCACAGATACGCAGTATTTT. Translation gives CASSPGHSTDTQYF. V gene TRBV7-2 combines with J gene TRBJ2-3, with D perhaps TRBD1 (5 bases). V was pared by 5 bases and J by 0 bases, with 9 bases between. The germline V gene encodes CDR1 SGHTA and CDR2 FQGNSA. The CDR3 consists of 14 residues.

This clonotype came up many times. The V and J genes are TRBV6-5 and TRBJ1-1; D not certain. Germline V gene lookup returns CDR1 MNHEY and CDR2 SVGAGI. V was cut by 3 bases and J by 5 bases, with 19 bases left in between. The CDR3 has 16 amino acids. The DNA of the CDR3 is TGTGCCAGCAGTTATATCCCCGAGGGAAAGAAGACTGAAGCTTTCTTT. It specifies CASSYIPEGKKTEAFF.

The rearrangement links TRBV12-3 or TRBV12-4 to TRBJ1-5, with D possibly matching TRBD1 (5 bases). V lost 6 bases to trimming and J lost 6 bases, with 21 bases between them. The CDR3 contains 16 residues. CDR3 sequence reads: CASSPRAGAGGQPQHF. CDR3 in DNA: TGTGCCAGCAGCCCTAGGGCGGGAGCTGGGGGTCAGCCCCAGCATTTT.

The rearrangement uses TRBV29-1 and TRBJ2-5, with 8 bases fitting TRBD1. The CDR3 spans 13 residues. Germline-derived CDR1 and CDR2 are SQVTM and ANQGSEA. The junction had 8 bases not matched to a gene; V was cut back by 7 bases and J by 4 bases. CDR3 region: CSETQGAGETQYF. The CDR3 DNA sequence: TGCAGCGAGACCCAGGGGGCGGGAGAGACCCAGTACTTC.

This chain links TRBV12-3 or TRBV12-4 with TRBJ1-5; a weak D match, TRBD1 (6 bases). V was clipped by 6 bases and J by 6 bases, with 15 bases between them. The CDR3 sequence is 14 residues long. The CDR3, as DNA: TGTGCCAGCAGCCAAGGGGGGGGGATTCAGCCCCAGCATTTT. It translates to CASSQGGGIQPQHF.

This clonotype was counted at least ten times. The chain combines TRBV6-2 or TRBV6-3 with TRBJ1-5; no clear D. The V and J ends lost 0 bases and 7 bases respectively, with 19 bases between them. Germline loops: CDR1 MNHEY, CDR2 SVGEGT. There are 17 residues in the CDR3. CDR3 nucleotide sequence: TGTGCCAGCAGTTACTCGAGAAGGACCGCAATTCACCAGCCCCAGCATTTT. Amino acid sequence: CASSYSRRTAIHQPQHF.

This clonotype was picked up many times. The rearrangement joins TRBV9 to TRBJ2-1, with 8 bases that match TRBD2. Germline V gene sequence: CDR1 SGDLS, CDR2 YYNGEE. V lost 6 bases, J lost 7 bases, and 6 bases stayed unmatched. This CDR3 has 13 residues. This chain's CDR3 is CASKAGVGNEQFF. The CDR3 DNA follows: TGTGCCAGCAAAGCGGGAGTTGGAAATGAGCAGTTCTTC.

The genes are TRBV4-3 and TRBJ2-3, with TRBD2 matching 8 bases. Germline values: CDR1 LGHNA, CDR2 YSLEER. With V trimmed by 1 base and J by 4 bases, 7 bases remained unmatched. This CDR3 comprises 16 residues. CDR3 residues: CASSQVNSGNADTQYF. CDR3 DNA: TGCGCCAGCAGCCAAGTTAATAGCGGGAACGCAGATACGCAGTATTTT.

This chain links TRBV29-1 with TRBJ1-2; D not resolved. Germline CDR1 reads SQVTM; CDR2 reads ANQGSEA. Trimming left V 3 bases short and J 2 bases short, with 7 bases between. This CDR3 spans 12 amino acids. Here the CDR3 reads CSVEYSNYGYTF. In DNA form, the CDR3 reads TGCAGCGTTGAGTACAGCAACTATGGCTACACCTTC.

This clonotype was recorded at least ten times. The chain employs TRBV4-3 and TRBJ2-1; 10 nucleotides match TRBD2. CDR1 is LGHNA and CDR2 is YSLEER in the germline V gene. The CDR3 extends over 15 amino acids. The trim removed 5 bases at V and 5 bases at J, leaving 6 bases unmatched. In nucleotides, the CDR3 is TGCGCCAGCAGCTCTAGCGGGAGTTGGGACAATGAGCAGTTCTTC. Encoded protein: CASSSSGSWDNEQFF.

CDR3 coding DNA: TGTGCCAGCAGCTTGGGAGGTGTTGGTCAGCCCCAGCATTTT. It encodes CASSLGGVGQPQHF. The V gene is TRBV5-6, the J gene TRBJ1-5, with unresolved D. With 0 bases removed from V and 6 bases from J, the gap between germline ends came to 10 bases. Per the germline V gene, CDR1 is SGHDT and CDR2 is YYEEEE. This CDR3 has 14 amino acids.

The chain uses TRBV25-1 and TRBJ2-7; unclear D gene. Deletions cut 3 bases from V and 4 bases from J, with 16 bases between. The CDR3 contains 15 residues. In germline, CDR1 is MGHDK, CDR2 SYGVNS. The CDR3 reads CASSDLAVPFYEQYF. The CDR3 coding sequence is TGTGCCAGCAGTGACTTGGCGGTCCCCTTTTACGAGCAGTACTTC.

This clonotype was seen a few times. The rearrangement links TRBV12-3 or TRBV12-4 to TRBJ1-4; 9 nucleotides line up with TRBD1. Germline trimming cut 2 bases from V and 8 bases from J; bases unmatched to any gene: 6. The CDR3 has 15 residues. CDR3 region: CASSLTGQGGEKLFF. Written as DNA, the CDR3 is TGTGCCAGCAGTTTAACGGGACAGGGAGGAGAAAAACTGTTTTTT.

DNA of the CDR3: TGTGCCAGCAGTTTATCGTGGGACACTACCTACGAGCAGTACTTC. It translates to CASSLSWDTTYEQYF. This chain links TRBV28 with TRBJ2-7, with a weak D call TRBD1 (6 bases). The length of the CDR3 is 15 residues. Between the trimmed V and J ends, which lost 1 base and 2 bases, there was a span of 12 bases. Germline V gene sequence: CDR1 MDHEN, CDR2 SYDVKM. The variable domain in full, completed from reference TRBV28 and TRBJ2-7, reads DVKVTQSSRYLVKRTGEKVFLECVQDMDHENMFWYRQDPGLGLRLIYFSYDVKMKEKGDIPEGYSVSREKKERFSLILESASTNQTSMYLCASSLSWDTTYEQYFGPGTRLTVT.

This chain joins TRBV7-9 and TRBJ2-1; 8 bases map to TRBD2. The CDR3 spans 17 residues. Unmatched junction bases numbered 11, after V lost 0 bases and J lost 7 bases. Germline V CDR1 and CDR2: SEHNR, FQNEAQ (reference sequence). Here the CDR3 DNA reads TGTGCCAGCAGCTTAGCGCTAGGGACTAGAAGATGGAATGAGCAGTTCTTC. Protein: CASSLALGTRRWNEQFF. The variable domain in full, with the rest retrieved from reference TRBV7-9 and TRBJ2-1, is DTGVSQNPRHKITKRGQNVTFRCDPISEHNRLYWYRQTLGQGPEFLTYFQNEAQLEKSRLLSDRFSAERPKGSFSTLEIQRTEQGDSAMYLCASSLALGTRRWNEQFFGPGTRLTVL.

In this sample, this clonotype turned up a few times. The DNA for the CDR3 is TGTGCCAGCAGCCGGAGCCCCCAACCCTACGAGCAGTACTTC. Its translation is CASSRSPQPYEQYF. The chain joins TRBV7-9 to TRBJ2-7; D not resolved. The V end was cut by 5 bases, the J end by 2 bases, with 13 bases between. Germline V gene sequence: CDR1 SEHNR, CDR2 FQNEAQ (reference sequence). The CDR3 has 14 amino acids.

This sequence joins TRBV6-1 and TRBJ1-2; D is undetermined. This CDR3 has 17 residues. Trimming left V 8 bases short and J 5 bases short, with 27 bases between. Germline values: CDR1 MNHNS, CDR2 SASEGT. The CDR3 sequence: CASPTPLVTPSRYGYTF. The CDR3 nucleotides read TGTGCCAGCCCGACTCCTTTGGTCACCCCCTCAAGATATGGCTACACCTTC.

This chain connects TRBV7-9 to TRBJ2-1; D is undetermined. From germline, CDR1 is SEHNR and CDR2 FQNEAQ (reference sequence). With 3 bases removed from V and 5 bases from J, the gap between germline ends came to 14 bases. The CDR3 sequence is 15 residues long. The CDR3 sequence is CASSFREILNNEQFF. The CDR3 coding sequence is TGTGCCAGCAGCTTTAGGGAAATACTTAACAATGAGCAGTTCTTC.

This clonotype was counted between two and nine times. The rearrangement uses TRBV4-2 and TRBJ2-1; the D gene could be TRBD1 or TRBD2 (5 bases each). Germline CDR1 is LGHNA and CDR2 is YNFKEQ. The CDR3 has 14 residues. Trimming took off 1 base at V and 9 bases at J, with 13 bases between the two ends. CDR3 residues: CASSQGPGAPEQFF. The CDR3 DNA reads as TGTGCCAGCAGCCAAGGCCCCGGGGCCCCTGAGCAGTTCTTC.

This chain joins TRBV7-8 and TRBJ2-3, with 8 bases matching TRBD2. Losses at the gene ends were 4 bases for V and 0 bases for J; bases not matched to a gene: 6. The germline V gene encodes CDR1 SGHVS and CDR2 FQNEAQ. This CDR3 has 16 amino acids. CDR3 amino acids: CASSSRLAGSTDTQYF. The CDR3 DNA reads TGTGCCAGCAGCTCCAGATTAGCGGGGAGCACAGATACGCAGTATTTT.

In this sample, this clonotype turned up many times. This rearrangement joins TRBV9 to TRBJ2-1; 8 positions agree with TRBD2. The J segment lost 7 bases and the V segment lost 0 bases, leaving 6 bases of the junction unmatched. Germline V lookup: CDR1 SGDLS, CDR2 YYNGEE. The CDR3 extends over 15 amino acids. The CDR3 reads CASSVDGTSINEQFF. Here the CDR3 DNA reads TGTGCCAGCAGCGTAGATGGGACTAGTATTAATGAGCAGTTCTTC.

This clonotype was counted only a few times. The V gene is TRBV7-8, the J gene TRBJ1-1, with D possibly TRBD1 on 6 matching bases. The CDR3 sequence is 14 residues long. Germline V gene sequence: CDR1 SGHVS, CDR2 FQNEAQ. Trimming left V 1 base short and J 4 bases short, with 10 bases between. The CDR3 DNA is TGTGCCAGCAGCTTAGACAGGGCCAGCACTGAAGCTTTCTTT. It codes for CASSLDRASTEAFF.

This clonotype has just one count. Here the CDR3 DNA reads TGTGCCAGCAGTGAAGCGCTTTCCAGGGCGATCTATGGCTACACCTTC. The encoded protein is CASSEALSRAIYGYTF. This chain links TRBV2 with TRBJ1-2; D might be TRBD1 (5 bases). Trimming pared 0 bases from V and 4 bases from J, leaving 15 bases between. The CDR3 is 16 residues long. CDR1 is SNHLY, CDR2 FYNNEI, per germline.